This is a list of T cell receptor beta chains from one sample in a study of OX40 agonist ivuxolimab in advanced cancers. Sequencing was performed with immunoSEQ multiplex PCR; in TCRdb, only in-frame clones are kept and a portion is missing. Of about 61,000 clones in the sample, approximately 81% were seen once. Source: CD4+ or CD8+ T cells sorted from blood, taken in a trial of the OX40 agonist ivuxolimab. These receptors all stem from an adult with an advanced solid tumor such as melanoma, head and neck, liver or kidney cancer. CDR3s include the opening cysteine and the closing phenylalanine or tryptophan. A D gene is named only where the DNA matches it firmly. The size entry is marked missing in some rows and otherwise reads once, few, many or a size class.

>-|TRBJ1-5|TRBV1|-|20
TGCACCAGCAGCCAATACTCCGGGACAGAAACAGATGCTAGCAATCAGCCCCAGCATTTT
CTSSQYSGTETDASNQPQHF
>TRBD1|TRBJ2-3|TRBV7-8|-|15
TGTGCCAGCATATCCGACAGGGGGCTAGCAGATACGCAGTATTTT
CASISDRGLADTQYF
>TRBD1|TRBJ1-1|TRBV29-1|few|13
TGCAGCGCTCGGACAGGACCCGACACTGAAGCTTTCTTT
CSARTGPDTEAFF
>TRBD1|TRBJ1-4|TRBV2|-|15
TGTGCCAGCAACAGACAGGGCGCCGTGGGTGAAAAACTGTTTTTT
CASNRQGAVGEKLFF
>TRBD2|TRBJ2-1|TRBV7-2|-|16
TGTGCCAGCAGCTTAGTGGGCCTAGCGGGAGGGTGGGGGCAGTTCTTC
CASSLVGLAGGWGQFF
>TRBD1|TRBJ2-7|TRBV7-2|-|14
TGTGCCAGCAGCCCCTGGGACAGGGGGAAAGAGCAGTACTTC
CASSPWDRGKEQYF
>TRBD1|TRBJ1-1|TRBV7-2|-|15
TGTGCCAGCAGACCGGACAGGACCGCGAACACTGAAGCTTTCTTT
CASRPDRTANTEAFF
>-|TRBJ2-7|TRBV4-1|-|13
TGCGCCAGCAGCCCATTTTCTTTCTACGAGCAGTACTTC
CASSPFSFYEQYF
>-|TRBJ1-4|TRBV6-1|few|13
TGTGCCAGCAGTGAAGCCTTGAGGGAAAAACTGTTTTTT
CASSEALREKLFF
>-|TRBJ1-2|TRBV4-2|-|11
TGTGCCAGCAGCAACCTCTATGGCTACACCTTC
CASSNLYGYTF
>-|TRBJ2-5|TRBV7-2|-|13
TGTGCCAGCAGCCCCAGGGTGGGGGAGACCCAGTACTTC
CASSPRVGETQYF
>-|TRBJ1-2|TRBV25-1|-|14
TGTGCCAGCAGTGACCCTGCCCAATCGGGTGGCTACACCTTC
CASSDPAQSGGYTF
>TRBD2|TRBJ2-5|TRBV27|-|16
TGTGCCAGCAGTTTATTAGCGGGAGGCGTCCCAGAGACCCAGTACTTC
CASSLLAGGVPETQYF
>-|TRBJ2-7|TRBV5-5|-|16
TGTGCCAGCAGCACTTCTCTACTCGAGGTTTCCTACGAGCAGTACTTC
CASSTSLLEVSYEQYF
>TRBD2|TRBJ2-7|TRBV5-1|few|14
TGCGCCAGCAGTAAATCGGGACTAAACTACGAGCAGTACTTC
CASSKSGLNYEQYF
>TRBD1|TRBJ2-7|TRBV7-2|few|14
TGTGCCAGCAGCTCGGACAGGGGCGGCTACGAGCAGTACTTC
CASSSDRGGYEQYF
>TRBD2|TRBJ2-7|TRBV6-1|-|16
TGTGCCAGCAGTGAAGTTGCTAGCGGGGGCCTCTACGAGCAGTACTTC
CASSEVASGGLYEQYF
>-|TRBJ1-6|TRBV10-2|once|13
TGCGCCAGCCTCCGCCAAGGGAATTCACCCCTCCACTTT
CASLRQGNSPLHF
>-|TRBJ2-1|TRBV7-9|-|13
TGTGCCAGCATAAAAGGCTCCTACAATGAGCAGTTCTTC
CASIKGSYNEQFF
>TRBD2|TRBJ2-3|TRBV6-5|-|15
TGTGCCAGCATTGGCTCTAGCGGGACCACAGATACGCAGTATTTT
CASIGSSGTTDTQYF
>-|TRBJ2-1|TRBV5-1|few|14
TGCGCCAGCAGCTCTACGACTGCGTCCAATGAGCAGTTCTTC
CASSSTTASNEQFF
>TRBD2|TRBJ2-5|TRBV4-1|-|17
TGCGCCAGCAGCCAAGAGGGACTAGCGGGTGCGAAAGAGACCCAGTACTTC
CASSQEGLAGAKETQYF
>-|TRBJ2-1|TRBV10-1|-|16
TGCGCCAGCAGGGCCCCAGCGGTGAAGATAGGCAATGAGCAGTTCTTC
CASRAPAVKIGNEQFF
>-|TRBJ1-2|TRBV2|-|15
TGTGCCAGCAGCCTAAACAGGTTTTCGGACTATGGCTACACCTTC
CASSLNRFSDYGYTF
>-|TRBJ1-4|TRBV29-1|-|11
TGCAGCGTTGGGACGGATGAAAAACTGTTTTTT
CSVGTDEKLFF
>-|TRBJ2-7|TRBV7-9|-|14
TGTGCCAGCAGCCGTACTACGGACAACTACGAGCAGTACTTC
CASSRTTDNYEQYF
>-|TRBJ1-6|TRBV5-6|-|15
TGTGCCAGCAGCTTGGGTTCAGGGAGGAATTCACCCCTCCACTTT
CASSLGSGRNSPLHF
>-|TRBJ1-5|TRBV7-6|-|13
TGTGCCAGCAGCTTACTGGCAGAACAGCCCCAGCATTTT
CASSLLAEQPQHF
>TRBD2|TRBJ2-3|TRBV2|few|16
TGTGCCAGCAGTGAGCTGGTAGCGGGCAACACAGATACGCAGTATTTT
CASSELVAGNTDTQYF
>-|TRBJ2-1|TRBV7-2|-|16
TGTGCCAGCAGCTTAGCGGCGGGTAGCTCCTACAATGAGCAGTTCTTC
CASSLAAGSSYNEQFF
>TRBD1|TRBJ1-1|TRBV10-3|-|16
TGTGCCATCAGCCAGGACAGGGGGCGAGGGAGCACTGAAGCTTTCTTT
CAISQDRGRGSTEAFF